Sequencing of this TCR beta chain was carried out in a study of hypomethylating agent response in myelodysplastic syndrome. Across the whole study: The mean patient age was roughly 72 +/- 6.3 years, and diploid cytogenetics predominated.

About this clone itself: Its antigen is not identified.

Findings and caveats of the study: Responders gained more novel clonotypes; non-responders had more contracted clonotypes after treatment.

Repertoires were generated with immunoSEQ multiplex PCR, while TCRdb's copy carries only in-frame clones and drops some. The sample holds 4,500 or so clones, 82% seen once. The origin of this receptor is a human donor with myelodysplastic syndrome. The specimen was bone marrow, collected before or after starting hypomethylating agent treatment for myelodysplastic syndrome (not recorded which).

CDR3 sequence reads: CANGPGAEAFF. Written as DNA, the CDR3 is TGTGCCAACGGACCGGGGGCCGAAGCTTTCTTT. The chain uses TRBV6-1 and TRBJ1-1; D is perhaps TRBD1 (6 bases). Germline V lookup: CDR1 MNHNS, CDR2 SASEGT. V was trimmed by 10 bases and J by 8 bases, leaving 14 bases between them. The CDR3 contains 11 residues.